This T cell receptor (beta chain) originates from a study of PD-1 blockade in classical Hodgkin lymphoma. Study-wide points: Diversity in CD4+ TCRs, unlike that measured in CD8+ TCRs, had risen significantly by C4D1. Although disease activity or prior therapy may be involved, causes of the repertoire differences remain undefined.

The data were produced by immunoSEQ multiplex PCR, yet TCRdb's version contains in-frame clones alone and is incomplete. This sample has 110,000 or so clones, with more than 70% found just once. Notes on this clone: As yet, its antigen is unknown.

Germline V gene sequence: CDR1 SGHDT, CDR2 YYEEEE. The CDR3 spans 15 residues. With V trimmed by 3 bases and J by 6 bases, 6 bases remained unmatched. Time point defined: cycle 4 day 1 (C4D1), after about 6 weeks of nivolumab. All patients experienced relapse after autologous stem cell transplantation, and brentuximab vedotin exposure was variable. Patients' outcomes at their best amounted to complete response, partial response or progressive disease. This specimen was peripheral blood mononuclear cells (PBMCs), taken before the fourth cycle of nivolumab. This clonotype originated in a human donor with classical Hodgkin lymphoma. The chain combines TRBV5-6 with TRBJ2-4, with TRBD2 matching 10 bases. CDR3 in amino acids: CASSSGLAIRNIQYF. CDR3 nucleotides: TGTGCCAGCAGCTCGGGACTAGCGATTAGAAACATTCAGTACTTC.